This T cell receptor (beta chain) appears in the sequencing data of a study of cytomegalovirus exposure and HLA in healthy donors. To note about this clone: Its target is unknown.

This CDR3 has 16 amino acids. Germline CDR1 is GTSNPN and CDR2 is SVGIG (reference sequence). With 1 base removed from V and 3 bases from J, the gap between germline ends came to 16 bases. PCR amplification relied on 60 Vbeta primers (plus 13 Jbeta primers). Sequenced by immunoSEQ multiplex PCR; TCRdb stores in-frame clones only, minus some. Of roughly 200,000 clones in the sample, over 65% were seen once. Study-wide results and limits: Per published reports, the classifier diagnosed cytomegalovirus status with high specificity and sensitivity. With later analysis, a missense DCLRE1C variant became linked to TCR beta V- and J-gene trimming. The productive fraction for most TCR beta V segments was about 90% or about 30% in an earlier analysis. The authors reported that TCR beta sequences could predict HLA-A and HLA-B alleles. These predictions were accurate for most subjects in the first cohort.

The source of this sequence is a woman in her sixties in good health and CMV-seropositive. The chain employs TRBV30 and TRBJ1-3; D call uncertain. The sample taken for sequencing was PBMCs. CDR3 sequence (DNA): TGTGCCTGGAGTGGGGCCTCCCTAAGTGTTGGAAACACCATATATTTT. Translation: CAWSGASLSVGNTIYF.